This T cell receptor beta chain was captured by sequencing in a study of T-cell memory formation after mild COVID-19. Study at large: Clusters of TCRs were largely donor specific.

A few counts support this clonotype. Antigen unknown. Findings of the study overall: Later expanders leaned CD4+, whereas clones that contracted between day 15 and 85 were balanced CD4/CD8.

TCRdb reprocessed the 5' RACE reads via MiXCR and lists one record per CDR3 protein. This table holds roughly 320,000 distinct CDR3 sequences, 25% to 30% found once. CDR1 and CDR2 from the germline V gene are LGHNA and YNFKEQ. CDR3 length: 13 amino acids. Trimming pared 0 bases from V and 5 bases from J, leaving 7 bases between. The receptor's source is an adult woman who had mild COVID-19 (a few samples of this study predate the infection). Cell type and time point are not known. Material: PBMCs or a T cell subset sorted from them (not recorded which). The rearrangement links TRBV4-2 to TRBJ2-5; no definite D call. The CDR3: CASSQEMGETQYF. CDR3 DNA: TGTGCCAGCAGCCAAGAGATGGGCGAGACCCAGTACTTC.